The present T cell receptor beta chain was sequenced within a study of control samples from healthy donors and cancer patients. CDR1 and CDR2 (germline): MNHEY, SMNVEV (reference sequence). Losses at the gene ends were 4 bases for V and 4 bases for J; bases not matched to a gene: 9. The CDR3 loop spans 16 amino acids. TCRdb's table, derived via immunoSEQ multiplex PCR, lists solely in-frame clones and lacks some. The data contain around 85,000 clones, approximately 91% of them singletons. The source material was blood. The receptor was derived from a woman in her sixties in good health. The chain combines TRBV27 with TRBJ2-2, with 7 bases that match TRBD1. This chain's CDR3 is CASSYDRAWGTGELFF. DNA for the CDR3: TGTGCCAGCAGTTACGACAGGGCTTGGGGCACCGGGGAGCTGTTTTTT.